Listed here is a single T cell receptor beta chain. Germline V gene data show CDR1 as SNHLY and CDR2 as FYNNEI. CDR3 length: 16 amino acids. The V gene lost 1 base and the J gene lost 2 bases, with 14 bases spanning the gap. This entry is derived from a study of blood T cell repertoires in COVID-19. Study in general: The United States, Italy and Spain provided the acute and convalescent COVID-19 samples. The analysed material was cDNA or gDNA that came from T cells, B-cell-depleted T cells, or PBMCs.

Authors' data handling: For nucleated cells, counts were estimated from reference gene primer amplification. TCRdb's copy holds only in-frame clones and misses some; the assay was immunoSEQ multiplex PCR. V and J calls and clone size are as listed in that table; D and trimming were resolved from the DNA. The sample shows around 170,000 clones, less than 90% of them seen only once. The TCR sequence derives from a woman aged 40 to 55 with acute or convalescent COVID-19. This sequence joins TRBV2 and TRBJ1-1, with a tentative D call TRBD1 (5 bases). Sequenced: peripheral blood. This CDR3 reads CASSEESGDFNTEAFF. DNA of the CDR3: TGTGCCAGCAGTGAAGAGAGTGGGGACTTCAACACTGAAGCTTTCTTT. The full variable domain, its missing parts supplied by reference TRBV2 and TRBJ1-1, is EPEVTQTPSHQVTQMGQEVILRCVPISNHLYFYWYRQILGQKVEFLVSFYNNEISEKSEIFDDQFSVERPDGSNFTLKIRSTKLEDSAMYFCASSEESGDFNTEAFFGQGTRLTVV.